One sample yielded the 25 T cell receptor beta chains listed below, sequenced in a study of cytomegalovirus exposure and HLA in healthy donors. The PCR ran on 60 Vbeta and 13 Jbeta primers. Here immunoSEQ multiplex PCR was the method, and the copy in TCRdb shows in-frame clones only, minus some. The sample consists of under 150,000 clones, about 69% of them appearing once. What was sequenced was PBMCs. These receptor sequences come from a woman between 18 and 29 years old in good health and CMV-seronegative.

The chain recombines TRBV7-9 with TRBJ1-4; D may be TRBD1 (5 bases). The V gene lost 2 bases and the J gene lost 2 bases, with 15 bases spanning the gap. The CDR3 has 17 amino acids. Germline V CDR1 and CDR2: SEHNR, FQNEAQ (reference sequence). CDR3 amino acids: CASSLRQPLGTNEKLFF. Here the CDR3 DNA reads TGTGCCAGCAGCTTACGACAGCCCCTCGGTACTAATGAAAAACTGTTTTTT.

The chain has TRBV6-5 and TRBJ2-3, with 9 positions matching TRBD1. With V trimmed by 6 bases and J by 1 base, 2 bases remained unmatched. The CDR3 sequence is 14 residues long. The germline CDR1 and CDR2 sequences are MNHEY and SVGAGI. CDR3 sequence (DNA): TGTGCCAGCAGCCGGACAGGGGGCACAGATACGCAGTATTTT. Translating gives CASSRTGGTDTQYF.

This chain joins TRBV28 and TRBJ1-1; 11 bases align to TRBD1. From germline, CDR1 is MDHEN and CDR2 SYDVKM. The V gene end was trimmed by 6 bases and the J gene end by 4 bases; junction bases not matched to a gene: 7. This CDR3 is 15 amino acids long. CDR3 sequence: CASSRGDRGGTEAFF. The CDR3 DNA follows: TGTGCCAGCAGCCGCGGGGACAGGGGGGGCACTGAAGCTTTCTTT.

The V call is TRBV30, the J call TRBJ2-2; 8 bases are a match to TRBD1. Trimming at V came to 3 bases and at J to 5 bases, leaving 17 bases not matched to a gene. This CDR3 is 18 amino acids long. Germline lookup yields CDR1 GTSNPN and CDR2 SVGIG (reference sequence). The CDR3, as DNA: TGTGCCTGGAGCCCCTCGACAGGGGTTGGGTATAAGACCGGGGAGCTGTTTTTT. Translation: CAWSPSTGVGYKTGELFF. Supplemented by reference TRBV30 and TRBJ2-2, the full variable domain reads SQTIHQWPATLVQPVGSPLSLECTVEGTSNPNLYWYRQAAGRGLQLLFYSVGIGQISSEVPQNLSASRPQDRQFILSSKKLLLSDSGFYLCAWSPSTGVGYKTGELFFGEGSRLTVL.

This sequence joins TRBV5-1 and TRBJ2-1; TRBD1 matches 12 bases. The CDR3 extends over 15 amino acids. V dropped 4 bases and J dropped 7; count of bases not matched to a gene: 6. CDR1 and CDR2 (germline): SGHRS, YFSETQ. This chain's CDR3 is CASSQGQGAGNEQFF. The CDR3 bases are TGCGCCAGCAGCCAGGGACAGGGGGCGGGTAATGAGCAGTTCTTC.

Concerning this clone itself: The junction and the germline gene differ at one end; a read error may be behind it. This chain links TRBV7-9 with TRBJ1-1; 7 bases align to TRBD1. Germline V lookup: CDR1 SEHNR, CDR2 FQNEAQ (reference sequence). The CDR3 sequence is 12 residues long. The CDR3 is CSSSPTGSEAFF. Written as DNA, the CDR3 is TGTTCCAGCAGTCCGACAGGGAGTGAAGCTTTCTTT. Full variable domain (outside the CDR3, taken from reference TRBV7-9 and TRBJ1-1): DTGVSQNPRHKITKRGQNVTFRCDPISEHNRLYWYRQTLGQGPEFLTYFQNEAQLEKSRLLSDRFSAERPKGSFSTLEIQRTEQGDSAMYLCSSSPTGSEAFFGQGTRLTVV.

The chain employs TRBV13 and TRBJ1-3; 9 bases fit TRBD1. Trimming removed 3 bases from V and 4 bases from J; junction bases left unmatched: 4. The CDR3 totals 15 residues. Germline V gene data show CDR1 as PRHDT and CDR2 as FYEKMQ (reference sequence). CDR3 bases: TGTGCCAGCAGCTTGTGGACAGGGGACGGAAACACCATATATTTT. Translated: CASSLWTGDGNTIYF.

This chain uses TRBV2 with TRBJ2-7; 7 nucleotides align to TRBD2. The junction had 4 bases not matched to a gene; V was cut back by 8 bases and J by 3 bases. The germline V gene encodes CDR1 SNHLY and CDR2 FYNNEI. CDR3 length: 12 residues. This CDR3 is CASESGGYEQYF. The CDR3 DNA is TGTGCCAGCGAATCGGGGGGCTACGAGCAGTACTTC.

In its sample, this clone was seen a few times. This chain joins TRBV12-5 and TRBJ1-5; D uncertain. CDR3 size: 13 residues. V was clipped by 6 bases and J by 4 bases, with 10 bases between them. Germline V gives CDR1 LGHNT, CDR2 FRNRAP. The CDR3 DNA is TGTGCTAGTGGGCCTGACATAAATCAGCCCCAGCATTTT. Translation gives CASGPDINQPQHF.

V is TRBV6-6 and J is TRBJ1-4, with D perhaps TRBD1 (5 bases). The V gene's germline CDR1 is MNHNY and CDR2 SVGAGI (reference sequence). The CDR3 is 15 residues long. Trimming shortened V by 6 bases and J by 0 bases, and 11 bases separated the two germline ends. In DNA, the CDR3 is TGTGCCAGCAGCCCCGACAGCACAACTAATGAAAAACTGTTTTTT. This sequence encodes CASSPDSTTNEKLFF.

The chain couples TRBV13 to TRBJ2-3; 9 bases align to TRBD2. Germline CDR1 and CDR2: PRHDT and FYEKMQ (reference sequence). Losses at the gene ends were 2 bases for V and 1 base for J; bases not matched to a gene: 7. The CDR3 extends over 17 amino acids. As DNA, the CDR3 is TGTGCCAGCAGCTTACGAATGGCTAGCGGGGGCACAGATACGCAGTATTTT. Amino acids: CASSLRMASGGTDTQYF.

This clone has more than one count but fewer than ten. The chain recombines TRBV6-5 with TRBJ1-1; 9 bases map to TRBD1. With V trimmed by 6 bases and J by 7 bases, 9 bases remained unmatched. The CDR3 runs to 14 residues. Germline CDR1 MNHEY, CDR2 SVGAGI. The CDR3 loop reads CASRPDRGRIEAFF. CDR3 bases: TGTGCCAGCAGACCGGACAGGGGAAGAATTGAAGCTTTCTTT.

This sequence joins TRBV5-6 and TRBJ1-2, with D perhaps matching TRBD1 (5 bases). The length of the CDR3 is 14 residues. The germline gives CDR1 SGHDT, CDR2 YYEEEE. Trimming removed 2 bases from V and 5 bases from J, with 13 bases in between. The CDR3 nucleotides are TGTGCCAGCAGCTTCGGGGAGGGGTGGTATGGCTACACCTTC. As protein: CASSFGEGWYGYTF.

The chain employs TRBV4-1 and TRBJ2-1; 11 positions match TRBD2. J gave up 6 bases and V 3 bases, and 7 bases lay outside the gene matches. Germline values: CDR1 MGHRA, CDR2 YSYEKL. The CDR3 covers 16 residues. This CDR3 reads CASSQGTSGGINEQFF. CDR3 nucleotides: TGCGCCAGCAGCCAGGGCACTAGCGGGGGTATCAATGAGCAGTTCTTC.

The chain combines TRBV28 with TRBJ2-2; D is perhaps TRBD1 (5 bases). Trimming left V 8 bases short and J 7 bases short, with 17 bases between. The CDR3 is made up of 14 amino acids. Germline CDR1 is MDHEN and CDR2 is SYDVKM. CDR3 sequence reads: CASVLRQGGGELFF. The DNA for the CDR3 is TGTGCCAGCGTCCTAAGGCAGGGCGGCGGGGAGCTGTTTTTT. The full variable domain, in which reference TRBV28 and TRBJ2-2 provide the parts outside the CDR3, is DVKVTQSSRYLVKRTGEKVFLECVQDMDHENMFWYRQDPGLGLRLIYFSYDVKMKEKGDIPEGYSVSREKKERFSLILESASTNQTSMYLCASVLRQGGGELFFGEGSRLTVL.

The V call is TRBV6-6, the J call TRBJ2-1, with 11 positions matching TRBD2. This CDR3 is 16 amino acids long. From germline, CDR1 is MNHNY and CDR2 SVGAGI (reference sequence). The V segment lost 4 bases and the J segment 4 bases; nucleotides outside the gene matches: 6. CDR3 loop: CASSSTSGAVYNEQFF. The CDR3 bases are TGTGCCAGCAGTTCGACTAGCGGGGCAGTGTACAATGAGCAGTTCTTC.

The rearrangement joins TRBV14 to TRBJ1-2; a weak D match, TRBD1 (5 bases). The CDR3 has 15 residues. Germline loops: CDR1 SGHDN, CDR2 FVKESK. Trimming cost V 1 base and J 4 bases, with 13 bases left between them. CDR3 amino acids: CASSQVSGGAYGYTF. The DNA of the CDR3 is TGTGCCAGCAGCCAAGTCTCCGGAGGGGCCTATGGCTACACCTTC.

The chain carries TRBV28 and TRBJ1-5; 8 bases align to TRBD1. V shed 6 bases and J 7 bases; nucleotides not matched to a gene: 8. The CDR3 has 14 residues. The germline V gene has CDR1 MDHEN and CDR2 SYDVKM. In DNA form, the CDR3 reads TGTGCCAGCAGAGGACAGGGAGTAACGCAGCCCCAGCATTTT. Its protein is CASRGQGVTQPQHF. The variable domain in full, with the rest retrieved from reference TRBV28 and TRBJ1-5, is DVKVTQSSRYLVKRTGEKVFLECVQDMDHENMFWYRQDPGLGLRLIYFSYDVKMKEKGDIPEGYSVSREKKERFSLILESASTNQTSMYLCASRGQGVTQPQHFGDGTRLSIL.

The chain carries TRBV6-5 and TRBJ1-2, with 11 bases that match TRBD1. V was pared by 6 bases and J by 7 bases, with 10 bases of the junction left unmatched. This CDR3 region has 15 residues. CDR1 and CDR2 from the germline V gene are MNHEY and SVGAGI. CDR3 region: CASRLAGTGGGGYTF. Here the CDR3 DNA reads TGTGCCAGCAGGCTGGCGGGGACAGGGGGAGGTGGCTACACCTTC.

This clone has just a few counts. Written as DNA, the CDR3 is TGCGCCAGCAGCGGGGATGGGGGGATTAACTATGGCTACACCTTC. Protein sequence: CASSGDGGINYGYTF. This chain connects TRBV5-1 to TRBJ1-2; D is perhaps TRBD1 (5 bases). The V end lost 4 bases, the J end lost 1 base, and 14 bases lay between the germline ends. The germline V gene encodes CDR1 SGHRS and CDR2 YFSETQ. The CDR3 spans 15 residues.

This clone occurred a few times. This rearrangement joins TRBV4-1 to TRBJ1-2; TRBD1 aligns across 7 bases. V shed 2 bases and J 5 bases; nucleotides not matched to a gene: 8. In germline, CDR1 is MGHRA, CDR2 YSYEKL. CDR3 length equals 15 residues. CDR3 amino acids: CASSQTGTEIYGYTF. CDR3 nucleotide sequence: TGCGCCAGCAGCCAAACCGGGACAGAGATTTATGGCTACACCTTC.

The gene calls are TRBV6-1 and TRBJ1-2; TRBD1 matches 7 bases. V shed 6 bases, J shed 0 bases, and the junction held 7 bases outside the gene matches. CDR1 is MNHNS, CDR2 SASEGT, per germline. This CDR3 is 15 amino acids long. The CDR3, as DNA: TGTGCCAGCAGGAGACAGGGAGTAACTAACTATGGCTACACCTTC. Translation: CASRRQGVTNYGYTF.

A few counts support this clone. The chain is built from TRBV19 and TRBJ2-6; tentatively, D is TRBD1 (5 bases). The CDR3 contains 18 residues. Germline V gene lookup returns CDR1 LNHDA and CDR2 SQIVND (reference sequence). V gave up 3 bases and J gave up 0 bases, with 15 bases separating them. Here the CDR3 reads CASSIPLQVYSGANVLTF. The CDR3 bases are TGTGCCAGTAGTATCCCTCTACAGGTGTACTCTGGGGCCAACGTCCTGACTTTC.

The rearrangement joins TRBV30 to TRBJ2-7; a weak D match, TRBD2 (6 bases). Germline CDR1 reads GTSNPN; CDR2 reads SVGIG (reference sequence). Trimming left V 4 bases short and J 1 base short, with 17 bases between. This CDR3 is 15 amino acids long. The CDR3 loop is CAWNRPGLSSYEQYF. CDR3 coding DNA: TGTGCCTGGAATCGACCGGGACTTTCTTCCTACGAGCAGTACTTC.

This clone turned up a few times. J is TRBJ1-2 and V is TRBV7-2; D remains unclear. Germline-derived CDR1 and CDR2 are SGHTA and FQGNSA. Trimming took 3 bases from V and 5 from J, leaving 13 bases between them. The length of the CDR3 is 14 residues. The CDR3 DNA sequence: TGTGCCAGCAGCTTTCTCGCGGCTGGGTATGGCTACACCTTC. Encoded protein: CASSFLAAGYGYTF.